This TCR beta chain was recorded in a study of blood T cell repertoires in COVID-19. Original data processing: Estimation of nucleated cell counts was performed using reference gene primer amplification. Assay used: immunoSEQ multiplex PCR; TCRdb lists only in-frame clones, some missing. V, J and clone size reflect that table, while D and trimming were determined from the DNA. The sample lists more than 350,000 clones; 85% to 90% were seen once. Those who participated ranged in age from 18 to 89 years and resided in around 22 US areas. All recovered Cohort 3 donors got two negative PCRs, got clearance, or saw symptom resolution. The receptor was isolated from a woman between 50 and 59 years old who had recovered from COVID-19. The sequenced sample was PBMCs or T cells enriched from blood (not recorded which).

CDR3 residues: CASSEAQTAEAFF. As DNA, the CDR3 is TGTGCCAGCAGTGAAGCGCAGACAGCTGAAGCTTTCTTT. V gene TRBV6-1 combines with J gene TRBJ1-1, with TRBD1 as a possible D gene (5 bases). The CDR3 totals 13 residues. The V end was cut by 0 bases, the J end by 6 bases, with 8 bases between. CDR1 is MNHNS, CDR2 SASEGT, per germline.